This TCR beta chain came from a study of cytomegalovirus exposure and HLA in healthy donors. Vbeta (60) and Jbeta (13) primers were used in the PCR. Clones were sequenced by immunoSEQ multiplex PCR, and TCRdb holds only the in-frame ones, with some missing. This sample carries approximately 45,000 clones, with about a sixth going to the ten biggest clones. The CDR3 contains 13 residues. Germline V gene data show CDR1 as SGHVS and CDR2 as FQNEAQ. Trimming shortened V by 5 bases and J by 4 bases, and 11 bases separated the two germline ends. The origin of this receptor is a male donor in good health and CMV-seronegative. The chain links TRBV7-8 to TRBJ1-2, with a possible D match to TRBD1 (6 bases). Source material: PBMCs. This CDR3 reads CASSPTGSYGYTF. DNA of the CDR3: TGTGCCAGCAGCCCGACAGGATCCTATGGCTACACCTTC.